A selection of T cell receptor beta chains follows, all from one sample in a study of T cell responses to AZD1222 COVID-19 vaccine. Here immunoSEQ multiplex PCR was the method, and the copy in TCRdb shows in-frame clones only, minus some. The table has 100,000 to 150,000 clones, roughly 88% seen once; the top ten hold approximately 1.7%. The specimen comprised peripheral blood, sampled on day 0 of AZD1222 vaccination. Every receptor here comes from an adult in good health. The conserved cysteine and the conserved F or W are not part of the CDR3 here. Rows may omit the clone size; those that give it use once, few, many or a size class.

j_call: TRBJ2-3; v_call: TRBV5-6; clone_size: -; cdr3_aa: ASRLRGASTDTQY
j_call: TRBJ2-3; v_call: TRBV7-6; clone_size: -; cdr3_aa: ASSLHQREADTQY
j_call: TRBJ1-6; v_call: TRBV6-5; clone_size: -; cdr3_aa: ASSYSTGLHSPLH
j_call: TRBJ2-3; v_call: TRBV4-1; clone_size: -; cdr3_aa: ASSQDRGGADTQY
j_call: TRBJ1-4; v_call: TRBV7-2; clone_size: -; cdr3_aa: ASSSGTAATNEKLF
j_call: TRBJ1-6; v_call: TRBV7-2; clone_size: -; cdr3_aa: ASRNQGTGDSPLH
j_call: TRBJ1-1; v_call: TRBV4-1; clone_size: few; cdr3_aa: ASSQDGPSSGAF
j_call: TRBJ2-5; v_call: TRBV20-1; clone_size: -; cdr3_aa: SASPRGLSYQETQY
j_call: TRBJ1-4; v_call: TRBV10-2; clone_size: -; cdr3_aa: ASRLGQVEKLF
j_call: TRBJ1-5; v_call: TRBV6-2/TRBV6-3; clone_size: -; cdr3_aa: ASSYYDQPQH
j_call: TRBJ2-3; v_call: TRBV13; clone_size: -; cdr3_aa: ASSPPRTGADTQY
j_call: TRBJ1-2; v_call: TRBV30; clone_size: -; cdr3_aa: AWSPQGASYGYT
j_call: TRBJ1-1; v_call: TRBV7-9; clone_size: -; cdr3_aa: ASSPIGRLNTEAF
j_call: TRBJ2-5; v_call: TRBV5-1; clone_size: -; cdr3_aa: ASSPGDRAQETQY
j_call: TRBJ2-7; v_call: TRBV5-4; clone_size: -; cdr3_aa: ASSVGADYSYEQY
j_call: TRBJ2-1; v_call: TRBV18; clone_size: -; cdr3_aa: ASSPDRGYNEQF
j_call: TRBJ1-1; v_call: TRBV10-3; clone_size: -; cdr3_aa: AISEREQSTEAF
j_call: TRBJ2-7; v_call: TRBV4-2; clone_size: -; cdr3_aa: ASSQAGVGYEQY
j_call: TRBJ1-2; v_call: TRBV6-5; clone_size: few; cdr3_aa: ASSYSSRDYGYT
j_call: TRBJ1-1; v_call: TRBV29-1; clone_size: few; cdr3_aa: SAWRGNTEAF
j_call: TRBJ1-4; v_call: TRBV7-2; clone_size: -; cdr3_aa: ASSLGPASNEKLF
j_call: TRBJ2-2; v_call: TRBV9; clone_size: -; cdr3_aa: ASSAVGGGNTGELF
j_call: TRBJ1-5; v_call: TRBV4-1; clone_size: -; cdr3_aa: ASSHLGQGTQPQH
j_call: TRBJ1-1; v_call: TRBV5-1; clone_size: -; cdr3_aa: ASSPDRGAEAF
j_call: TRBJ2-1; v_call: TRBV7-9; clone_size: -; cdr3_aa: ASSFGSPYNEQF
j_call: TRBJ2-1; v_call: TRBV12-3/TRBV12-4; clone_size: -; cdr3_aa: ASMSGTYNEQF
j_call: TRBJ1-5; v_call: TRBV6-2/TRBV6-3; clone_size: -; cdr3_aa: ASSPGTRQALYSNQPQH
j_call: TRBJ1-1; v_call: TRBV11-3; clone_size: -; cdr3_aa: ASSLTANTEAF
j_call: TRBJ2-5; v_call: TRBV19; clone_size: -; cdr3_aa: ASSSGGDPEETQY
j_call: TRBJ2-1; v_call: TRBV29-1; clone_size: -; cdr3_aa: SVDGTI
j_call: TRBJ2-1; v_call: TRBV30; clone_size: -; cdr3_aa: AWSVLGSEVDEQF
j_call: TRBJ1-2; v_call: TRBV5-8; clone_size: -; cdr3_aa: ASRPYDRDGYGYT
j_call: TRBJ1-5; v_call: TRBV27; clone_size: once; cdr3_aa: ASSLYGTGGFEAMNQPQH
j_call: TRBJ2-3; v_call: TRBV5-1; clone_size: once; cdr3_aa: ASSDGWDTQY
j_call: TRBJ2-7; v_call: TRBV19; clone_size: -; cdr3_aa: ASSPLATTRQGIAYEQY
j_call: TRBJ2-3; v_call: TRBV7-3; clone_size: -; cdr3_aa: ASSLGTSGGPTY
j_call: TRBJ2-3; v_call: TRBV15; clone_size: -; cdr3_aa: ATTGRSFTDTQY
j_call: TRBJ1-5; v_call: TRBV6-5; clone_size: once; cdr3_aa: ASNVLVNNQPQH
j_call: TRBJ1-1; v_call: TRBV5-1; clone_size: -; cdr3_aa: ASSLGENTEAF
j_call: TRBJ2-6; v_call: TRBV27; clone_size: -; cdr3_aa: ASSFRNSGANVLT
j_call: TRBJ1-6; v_call: TRBV2; clone_size: -; cdr3_aa: ASKGDRESNSPLH
j_call: TRBJ2-5; v_call: TRBV7-7; clone_size: -; cdr3_aa: ASSPGGGFETQY
j_call: TRBJ1-6; v_call: TRBV2; clone_size: -; cdr3_aa: ATTVTYNSPLH
j_call: TRBJ1-5; v_call: TRBV25-1; clone_size: -; cdr3_aa: ASSAKGTSNQPQH
j_call: TRBJ2-2; v_call: TRBV12-3/TRBV12-4; clone_size: -; cdr3_aa: ASSPNTGELF
j_call: TRBJ1-6; v_call: TRBV7-9; clone_size: -; cdr3_aa: ASSKNLDSPLH
j_call: TRBJ2-2; v_call: TRBV2; clone_size: -; cdr3_aa: ASSERPDGELF
j_call: TRBJ1-1; v_call: TRBV6-5; clone_size: -; cdr3_aa: ASSQGPYEAF
j_call: TRBJ2-3; v_call: TRBV14; clone_size: few; cdr3_aa: ASSRWTSRTDTQY
j_call: TRBJ1-1; v_call: TRBV20-1; clone_size: -; cdr3_aa: SASVGGGSVAF
j_call: TRBJ1-5; v_call: TRBV19; clone_size: -; cdr3_aa: ASNQPRGEQPQH
j_call: TRBJ1-3; v_call: TRBV21-1; clone_size: -; cdr3_aa: ASSKAGGRPLISSGNTIY
j_call: TRBJ1-5; v_call: TRBV19; clone_size: -; cdr3_aa: ASSWPGEINQPQH
j_call: TRBJ2-5; v_call: TRBV5-5; clone_size: -; cdr3_aa: ASSLVGTTETQY
j_call: TRBJ1-3; v_call: TRBV19; clone_size: -; cdr3_aa: ASSILGPANTIY
j_call: TRBJ1-1; v_call: TRBV6-5; clone_size: -; cdr3_aa: ASRTDRGREAF
j_call: TRBJ1-6; v_call: TRBV19; clone_size: once; cdr3_aa: ASSLRPGQGVSPLH
j_call: TRBJ1-5; v_call: TRBV19; clone_size: -; cdr3_aa: ASSISEGVNQPQH
j_call: TRBJ1-4; v_call: TRBV19; clone_size: -; cdr3_aa: ASSIAQANEKLF